The rows below give T cell receptor beta chains drawn from one sample of a study of shared clonotypes between healthy human individuals. The assay was immunoSEQ multiplex PCR, and TCRdb's table has in-frame clones only and misses some. Seen here are about 1,800,000 clones, about 95% observed once, and the top ten hold 0.9% to 1.5%. The sample consisted of naive CD8+ T cells sorted from blood. The receptors come from a man in his late teens or twenties in good health. The CDR3 runs from the conserved cysteine through the conserved F or W. A D gene is named only where the DNA matches it firmly. Clone size is shown for a subset of rows, as once, few, many or a class of expanded clone.

V gene: TRBV27
J gene: TRBJ2-7
D gene: .
clone size: .
CDR3 protein: CASSLRNSLAPGEQYF
CDR3 DNA: TGTGCCAGCAGTTTAAGGAACTCGCTAGCCCCTGGCGAGCAGTACTTC

V gene: TRBV5-6
J gene: TRBJ2-7
D gene: .
clone size: .
CDR3 protein: CASSPRQAYEQYF
CDR3 DNA: TGTGCCAGCAGCCCTAGGCAGGCCTACGAGCAGTACTTC

V gene: TRBV28
J gene: TRBJ2-7
D gene: TRBD1
clone size: .
CDR3 protein: CASSPLRQGHYEQYF
CDR3 DNA: TGTGCCAGCAGTCCCCTTCGACAGGGGCACTACGAGCAGTACTTC

V gene: TRBV2
J gene: TRBJ2-7
D gene: TRBD2
clone size: .
CDR3 protein: CASSEAPSGGAVEQYF
CDR3 DNA: TGTGCCAGCAGTGAGGCTCCTAGCGGGGGGGCGGTCGAGCAGTACTTC

V gene: TRBV7-3
J gene: TRBJ2-1
D gene: TRBD2
clone size: .
CDR3 protein: CASSVLAGGNNEQFF
CDR3 DNA: TGTGCCAGCAGCGTACTAGCGGGGGGGAACAATGAGCAGTTCTTC

V gene: TRBV29-1
J gene: TRBJ1-2
D gene: .
clone size: .
CDR3 protein: CSVDGGVYGYTF
CDR3 DNA: TGCAGCGTTGATGGGGGGGTGTATGGCTACACCTTC

V gene: TRBV19
J gene: TRBJ1-2
D gene: TRBD1
clone size: .
CDR3 protein: CASSLWTGNNYGYTF
CDR3 DNA: TGTGCCAGTAGTCTTTGGACAGGGAATAACTATGGCTACACCTTC

V gene: TRBV2
J gene: TRBJ2-1
D gene: .
clone size: .
CDR3 protein: CASSVRLNGNNEQFF
CDR3 DNA: TGTGCCAGCAGTGTACGGCTCAATGGGAACAATGAGCAGTTCTTC

V gene: TRBV6-6
J gene: TRBJ1-1
D gene: .
clone size: .
CDR3 protein: CASSYSWNTEAFF
CDR3 DNA: TGTGCCAGCAGTTATTCTTGGAACACTGAAGCTTTCTTT

V gene: TRBV10-3
J gene: TRBJ2-7
D gene: .
clone size: .
CDR3 protein: CAIKEGYEQYF
CDR3 DNA: TGTGCCATCAAGGAGGGCTACGAGCAGTACTTC

V gene: TRBV27
J gene: TRBJ2-1
D gene: TRBD2
clone size: .
CDR3 protein: CASEYRLAGGLPFYNEQFF
CDR3 DNA: TGTGCCAGTGAATATAGACTAGCGGGAGGACTTCCCTTTTACAATGAGCAGTTCTTC

V gene: TRBV7-9
J gene: TRBJ2-1
D gene: .
clone size: .
CDR3 protein: CASSLAMANEQFF
CDR3 DNA: TGTGCCAGCAGCTTAGCTATGGCCAATGAGCAGTTCTTC

V gene: TRBV2
J gene: TRBJ2-7
D gene: TRBD2
clone size: .
CDR3 protein: CASSEATSGRDEQYF
CDR3 DNA: TGTGCCAGCAGTGAAGCCACTAGCGGGAGGGACGAGCAGTACTTC

V gene: TRBV11-2
J gene: TRBJ1-6
D gene: TRBD1
clone size: .
CDR3 protein: CASSLARTGLDSPLHF
CDR3 DNA: TGTGCCAGCAGCTTAGCCCGGACAGGGTTGGATTCACCCCTCCACTTT

V gene: TRBV5-5
J gene: TRBJ1-2
D gene: .
clone size: once
CDR3 protein: CASSLVITNYGYTF
CDR3 DNA: TGTGCCAGCAGCTTAGTCATAACTAACTATGGCTACACCTTC

V gene: TRBV5-6
J gene: TRBJ1-2
D gene: .
clone size: .
CDR3 protein: CASSFLGTNNYGYTF
CDR3 DNA: TGTGCCAGCAGCTTCTTGGGAACCAATAACTATGGCTACACCTTC

V gene: TRBV30
J gene: TRBJ1-5
D gene: .
clone size: .
CDR3 protein: CAWSENGEPQHF
CDR3 DNA: TGTGCCTGGAGTGAAAACGGGGAGCCCCAGCATTTT

V gene: TRBV4-1
J gene: TRBJ2-2
D gene: TRBD1
clone size: once
CDR3 protein: CASSQGVRDSNTGELFF
CDR3 DNA: TGCGCCAGCAGCCAAGGAGTTCGGGACAGTAACACCGGGGAGCTGTTTTTT

V gene: TRBV5-1
J gene: TRBJ2-3
D gene: TRBD2
clone size: .
CDR3 protein: CASSLGLAGADTQYF
CDR3 DNA: TGCGCCAGCAGCTTGGGACTAGCGGGGGCAGATACGCAGTATTTT

V gene: TRBV27
J gene: TRBJ2-7
D gene: TRBD1
clone size: .
CDR3 protein: CASRPPTGAFYEQYF
CDR3 DNA: TGTGCCAGCAGGCCTCCCACAGGGGCTTTCTACGAGCAGTACTTC

V gene: TRBV28
J gene: TRBJ2-2
D gene: TRBD1
clone size: once
CDR3 protein: CASRRQGAWAGELFF
CDR3 DNA: TGTGCCAGCAGAAGACAGGGTGCTTGGGCCGGGGAGCTGTTTTTT

V gene: TRBV4-1
J gene: TRBJ2-1
D gene: TRBD2
clone size: .
CDR3 protein: CASSQDRTGGPWQFF
CDR3 DNA: TGCGCCAGCAGCCAAGATAGGACGGGGGGGCCTTGGCAGTTCTTC

V gene: TRBV11-2
J gene: TRBJ2-7
D gene: TRBD1
clone size: .
CDR3 protein: CASSLAIGTAYEQYF
CDR3 DNA: TGTGCCAGCAGCTTAGCAATAGGGACAGCCTACGAGCAGTACTTC

V gene: TRBV14
J gene: TRBJ2-3
D gene: .
clone size: .
CDR3 protein: CASSQEWGLDTQYF
CDR3 DNA: TGTGCCAGCAGCCAAGAATGGGGGTTGGATACGCAGTATTTT

V gene: TRBV10-1
J gene: TRBJ2-2
D gene: .
clone size: .
CDR3 protein: CASSDGNTGELFF
CDR3 DNA: TGCGCCAGCAGTGACGGGAACACCGGGGAGCTGTTTTTT

V gene: TRBV6-5
J gene: TRBJ2-7
D gene: .
clone size: .
CDR3 protein: CASSYSSEWDSIEQYF
CDR3 DNA: TGTGCCAGCAGTTACTCGTCGGAATGGGACTCCATCGAGCAGTACTTC

V gene: TRBV7-6
J gene: TRBJ2-5
D gene: .
clone size: .
CDR3 protein: CASSRHAEETQYF
CDR3 DNA: TGTGCCAGCAGCCGGCACGCGGAAGAGACCCAGTACTTC